The 29 T cell receptor beta chains in this list originate from one sample, sequenced in a study of cytomegalovirus exposure and HLA in healthy donors. In the PCR, 60 Vbeta and 13 Jbeta primers were used. Libraries were prepared by immunoSEQ multiplex PCR; TCRdb keeps only in-frame clonotypes and omits some of them. The sample has about 150,000 clones, 81% seen once. The sequenced sample consisted of PBMCs. Receptors originate from a man between 45 and 60 years old in good health and CMV-seropositive.

V is TRBV25-1 and J is TRBJ2-5; the match to TRBD1 covers 7 bases. CDR3 size: 17 residues. CDR1 is MGHDK, CDR2 SYGVNS, per germline. With 3 bases clipped from V and 3 bases from J, the junction kept 13 bases outside the gene matches. The CDR3 sequence: CASSDPGNRGWEETQYF. In DNA form, the CDR3 reads TGTGCCAGCAGTGACCCAGGGAACAGGGGATGGGAAGAGACCCAGTACTTC.

This chain links TRBV15 with TRBJ2-1, with D unclear. The V end was cut by 0 bases, the J end by 0 bases, with 9 bases between. Germline values: CDR1 LNHNV, CDR2 YYDKDF (reference sequence). This CDR3 spans 16 amino acids. The CDR3: CATSRDSLDSYNEQFF. The DNA for the CDR3 is TGTGCCACCAGCAGAGATAGCCTGGACTCCTACAATGAGCAGTTCTTC.

V gene TRBV5-6 combines with J gene TRBJ1-2; 8 nucleotides agree with TRBD1. Looked up from germline, CDR1 is SGHDT and CDR2 is YYEEEE. This CDR3 has 14 amino acids. The junction had 5 bases not matched to a gene; V was cut back by 3 bases and J by 4 bases. CDR3 DNA: TGTGCCAGCAGCTACCGGACAGGGTCCTATGGCTACACCTTC. It yields the protein CASSYRTGSYGYTF.

The chain couples TRBV5-1 to TRBJ1-1; 9 bases agree with TRBD1. The J segment lost 1 base and the V segment lost 5 bases, leaving 9 bases of the junction unmatched. CDR1 is SGHRS and CDR2 is YFSETQ in the germline V gene. The CDR3 consists of 16 residues. DNA of the CDR3: TGCGCCAGCAGGATGGACAGGGGTCACCCGAACACTGAAGCTTTCTTT. This encodes CASRMDRGHPNTEAFF.

This chain connects TRBV30 to TRBJ1-5, with D perhaps matching TRBD1 (5 bases). The CDR3 consists of 13 residues. The V and J ends lost 2 bases and 7 bases respectively, with 12 bases between them. Germline V CDR1 and CDR2: GTSNPN, SVGIG (reference sequence). The CDR3 loop is CAWSPSWGQPQHF. CDR3 bases: TGTGCCTGGAGTCCGAGCTGGGGCCAGCCCCAGCATTTT.

CDR3 loop: CASSLGGRRVSNYGYTF. The CDR3 region has the DNA TGTGCCAGCAGCTTGGGGGGGCGCAGAGTAAGCAACTATGGCTACACCTTC. The chain combines TRBV5-4 with TRBJ1-2; D possibly corresponds to TRBD1 (6 bases). Germline assignment: CDR1 SGHNT and CDR2 YYREEE (reference sequence). With 0 bases removed from V and 2 bases from J, the gap between germline ends came to 17 bases. CDR3 size: 17 residues.

The chain joins TRBV19 to TRBJ1-1; 7 nucleotides match TRBD1. Trimming cost V 10 bases and J 1 base; bases outside gene matches: 6. This CDR3 comprises 13 residues. Germline lookup yields CDR1 LNHDA and CDR2 SQIVND (reference sequence). The CDR3 region is CAIKGQANTEAFF. As DNA, the CDR3 is TGTGCCATAAAAGGACAGGCGAACACTGAAGCTTTCTTT.

This clone has only one observation. V usage is TRBV6-1 and J usage is TRBJ2-5; the match to TRBD1 covers 7 bases. J gave up 9 bases and V 0 bases, and 4 bases lay outside the gene matches. Germline V gene sequence: CDR1 MNHNS, CDR2 SASEGT. The CDR3 extends over 13 amino acids. DNA for the CDR3: TGTGCCAGCAGTGAAGCGCACCAGGGGGCCCAGTACTTC. Its protein is CASSEAHQGAQYF.

This clone was found once. The chain combines TRBV4-2 with TRBJ2-3; 8 bases line up with TRBD1. Germline CDR1 reads LGHNA; CDR2 reads YNFKEQ. Trimming removed 4 bases from V and 4 bases from J; junction bases left unmatched: 13. This CDR3 spans 17 amino acids. CDR3: CASSPPPTGARPDTQYF. CDR3 sequence (DNA): TGTGCCAGCAGCCCTCCCCCGACAGGGGCGCGCCCAGATACGCAGTATTTT.

V usage is TRBV4-2 and J usage is TRBJ2-7; TRBD2 matches at 15 bases. Trimming removed 1 base from V and 7 bases from J; junction bases left unmatched: 2. The CDR3 sequence is 15 residues long. Germline loops: CDR1 LGHNA, CDR2 YNFKEQ. The CDR3, as DNA: TGTGCCAGCAGCCAAGGGACTAGCGGGAGGGAAGAGCAGTACTTC. This encodes CASSQGTSGREEQYF.

This chain links TRBV2 with TRBJ1-5, with a possible D match to TRBD1 (6 bases). V gave up 7 bases and J gave up 7 bases, with 20 bases separating them. Germline CDR1 is SNHLY and CDR2 is FYNNEI. This CDR3 comprises 15 residues. The CDR3 DNA is TGTGCCAGCAACCCCAACGGGGGGGCTGGGCAGCCCCAGCATTTT. As protein: CASNPNGGAGQPQHF.

The rearrangement joins TRBV28 to TRBJ1-5; possible D gene TRBD1, 5 bases. With 2 bases removed from V and 0 bases from J, the gap between germline ends came to 11 bases. The length of the CDR3 is 16 residues. Germline CDR1 is MDHEN and CDR2 is SYDVKM. For the CDR3, the DNA is TGTGCCAGCAGTTTAAGCCCAGGGTATAGCAATCAGCCCCAGCATTTT. This translates into CASSLSPGYSNQPQHF.

This chain connects TRBV9 to TRBJ1-3, with TRBD1 identical over 7 bases. Germline lookup yields CDR1 SGDLS and CDR2 YYNGEE. The CDR3 runs to 17 residues. Trimming removed 0 bases from V and 4 bases from J; junction bases left unmatched: 10. The DNA of the CDR3 is TGTGCCAGCAGCGTAGATGGAGGTAGGGGGCGCGGAAACACCATATATTTT. It encodes CASSVDGGRGRGNTIYF.

The chain employs TRBV2 and TRBJ1-4; D not certain. Trimming removed 3 bases from V and 5 bases from J, with 10 bases in between. The CDR3 consists of 14 residues. CDR1 and CDR2 from the germline V gene are SNHLY and FYNNEI. The chain's CDR3 is CASSDASSNEKLFF. The CDR3 DNA is TGTGCCAGCAGTGATGCTTCGAGCAATGAAAAACTGTTTTTT.

This clone was seen only a few times. V gene TRBV4-2 combines with J gene TRBJ2-4, with TRBD2 as a possible D gene (6 bases). The V end lost 2 bases, the J end lost 8 bases, and 19 bases lay between the germline ends. The length of the CDR3 is 16 residues. Germline CDR1 and CDR2: LGHNA and YNFKEQ. The DNA for the CDR3 is TGTGCCAGCAGCCAAATTGGATCTGGGCGGGGAGACATTCAGTACTTC. This encodes CASSQIGSGRGDIQYF.

This clone has just one count. The V gene is TRBV5-1, the J gene TRBJ2-7; D remains ambiguous. Trimming removed 2 bases from V and 5 bases from J, with 11 bases in between. Germline-derived CDR1 and CDR2 are SGHRS and YFSETQ. The CDR3 runs 13 residues. CDR3 in amino acids: CASSFGVLNEQYF. CDR3 nucleotide sequence: TGCGCCAGCAGCTTCGGTGTTCTGAACGAGCAGTACTTC.

The rearrangement links TRBV9 to TRBJ1-2, with a weak D call TRBD1 (5 bases). V lost 0 bases and J lost 3, with 9 bases in between. The CDR3 contains 14 residues. Germline loops: CDR1 SGDLS, CDR2 YYNGEE. The CDR3 protein is CASSVALRDYGYTF. Here the CDR3 DNA reads TGTGCCAGCAGCGTAGCTCTCAGGGACTATGGCTACACCTTC.

In DNA, the CDR3 is TGTGCCAGCTCACCAGCGAGGGAATACGTTCAGTACTTC. This codes for CASSPAREYVQYF. The rearrangement links TRBV18 to TRBJ2-4; tentatively, D is TRBD2 (5 bases). V lost 2 bases to trimming and J lost 11 bases, with 13 bases between them. This CDR3 has 13 amino acids. The germline CDR1 and CDR2 sequences are KGHSH and LQKENI.

The chain recombines TRBV5-4 with TRBJ1-3, with 7 positions matching TRBD1. The CDR3 is 16 residues long. The V gene's germline CDR1 is SGHNT and CDR2 YYREEE (reference sequence). The V gene end was trimmed by 4 bases and the J gene end by 0 bases; junction bases not matched to a gene: 7. This chain's CDR3 is CASSAGQDRSGNTIYF. For the CDR3, the DNA is TGTGCCAGCAGCGCCGGACAGGACCGCTCTGGAAACACCATATATTTT.

This clone was found once. The rearrangement uses TRBV5-5 and TRBJ2-7, with TRBD1 matching over 7 bases. The CDR3 is 13 residues long. CDR1 is SGHKS and CDR2 is YYEKEE in the germline V gene (reference sequence). The V gene end was trimmed by 5 bases and the J gene end by 4 bases; junction bases not matched to a gene: 6. CDR3 DNA: TGTGCCAGCAGTATGACAGGGCCGTACGAGCAGTACTTC. It translates to CASSMTGPYEQYF.

The J gene is TRBJ1-2, the V gene TRBV15, with 8 bases fitting TRBD1. This CDR3 is 16 amino acids long. V lost 2 bases and J lost 2; bases outside the gene matches: 7. CDR1 and CDR2 (germline): LNHNV, YYDKDF (reference sequence). The DNA for the CDR3 is TGTGCCACCAGCAGACGCCCTGGGACAGGCAACTATGGCTACACCTTC. This translates into CATSRRPGTGNYGYTF.

The rearrangement links TRBV21-1 to TRBJ1-1; the table calls TRBD1, which could not be checked here. TRBV21-1 is a documented pseudogene. This CDR3 is built from 15 residues. CDR3: CASSKEQGSFTEAFF. In nucleotides, the CDR3 is TGTGCCAGCAGCAAAGAACAGGGAAGTTTCACTGAAGCTTTCTTT.

The gene calls are TRBV6-5 and TRBJ2-5; perhaps TRBD1 as D (6 bases). The V end was cut by 2 bases, the J end by 0 bases, with 13 bases between. Germline lookup yields CDR1 MNHEY and CDR2 SVGAGI. This CDR3 comprises 16 residues. CDR3 bases: TGTGCCAGCAGTTACATGGGGACACAATACCAAGAGACCCAGTACTTC. It translates to CASSYMGTQYQETQYF.

The CDR3 DNA reads as TGTGCCAGCAGTCCTTGGACAGGGGGGAGTGAAAAACTGTTTTTT. This codes for CASSPWTGGSEKLFF. The chain has TRBV27 and TRBJ1-4; 10 bases line up with TRBD1. V shed 5 bases and J 7 bases; nucleotides not matched to a gene: 7. Per germline, CDR1 MNHEY and CDR2 SMNVEV (reference sequence). This CDR3 is built from 15 residues.

For this clone: This same CDR3 is encoded by further DNA sequences in the sample. The J gene is TRBJ1-5, the V gene TRBV5-1; 10 bases are shared with TRBD1. This CDR3 has 14 residues. Germline V lookup: CDR1 SGHRS, CDR2 YFSETQ. J lost 5 bases, V lost 2 bases, and 1 base had no gene match. CDR3 nucleotide sequence: TGCGCCAGCAGCTTAGGACAGGGGGATCAGCCCCAGCATTTT. Encoded protein: CASSLGQGDQPQHF.

The chain is built from TRBV5-1 and TRBJ2-1, with TRBD1 identical over 7 bases. Germline loops: CDR1 SGHRS, CDR2 YFSETQ. V lost 7 bases, J lost 5 bases, and 9 bases stayed unmatched. This CDR3 is 14 amino acids long. The CDR3 protein is CASVPGTVDNEQFF. DNA for the CDR3: TGCGCCAGCGTTCCCGGGACAGTTGACAATGAGCAGTTCTTC.

The rearrangement uses TRBV7-9 and TRBJ2-1; D ambiguous. V was shortened by 0 bases and J by 3 bases, with 6 bases between the two germline ends. Germline CDR1 is SEHNR and CDR2 is FQNEAQ (reference sequence). The CDR3 has 14 amino acids. CDR3 in DNA: TGTGCCAGCAGCTTAGCGTCGGGCTACAATGAGCAGTTCTTC. This sequence encodes CASSLASGYNEQFF.

V gene TRBV5-8 combines with J gene TRBJ2-3, with TRBD2 as a possible D gene (5 bases). V was pared by 6 bases and J by 8 bases, with 16 bases between. The CDR3 runs to 13 residues. Germline lookup yields CDR1 SGHTS and CDR2 YDEGEE. The chain's CDR3 is CASTTWSAGTQYF. CDR3 nucleotides: TGTGCCAGCACCACATGGTCCGCGGGTACGCAGTATTTT.

The genes are TRBV7-8 and TRBJ2-1, with a tentative D call TRBD2 (5 bases). With 3 bases removed from V and 0 bases from J, the gap between germline ends came to 9 bases. Looked up from germline, CDR1 is SGHVS and CDR2 is FQNEAQ. There are 15 residues in the CDR3. This CDR3 reads CASSFRGSSYNEQFF. Here the CDR3 DNA reads TGTGCCAGCAGCTTCCGGGGAAGCTCCTACAATGAGCAGTTCTTC.